This T cell receptor (beta chain) was found in a study of shared clonotypes between healthy human individuals. Nashville, Tennessee was home to all donors, each a Caucasian adult. Trimming cost V 6 bases and J 4 bases, with 15 bases left between them. CDR1 and CDR2 (germline): WSHSY, SAAADI. The CDR3 contains 14 residues. Each sorted subset replicate got 200 ng genomic DNA, tens of thousands of genomes. Assay used: immunoSEQ multiplex PCR; TCRdb lists only in-frame clones, some missing. This sample has more than 2,000,000 clones; more than 80% occur once, and the top ten carry over 0.12%. Sequenced material: naive CD4+ T cells sorted from blood. Subset indicated: CD45RA+ positively selected. The rearrangement uses TRBV10-2 and TRBJ1-1, with D perhaps TRBD1 (5 bases). The clonotype originates from a man aged 18 to 29 in good health. The CDR3 is CASRTSGRRTEAFF. CDR3 nucleotide sequence: TGCGCCAGCAGGACCTCAGGGCGCCGCACTGAAGCTTTCTTT.